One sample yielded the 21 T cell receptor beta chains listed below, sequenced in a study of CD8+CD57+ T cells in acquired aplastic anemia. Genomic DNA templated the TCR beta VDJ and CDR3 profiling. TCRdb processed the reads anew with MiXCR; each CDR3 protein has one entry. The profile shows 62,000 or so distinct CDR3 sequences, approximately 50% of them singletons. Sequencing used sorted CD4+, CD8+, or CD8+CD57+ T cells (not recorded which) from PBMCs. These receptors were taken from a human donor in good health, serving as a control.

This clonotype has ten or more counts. CDR3 DNA sequence: TGCGCCAGCAGCCCACCGGGACAGGGTTTGGATACGCAGTATTTT. Its protein product is CASSPPGQGLDTQYF. The gene calls are TRBV4-1 and TRBJ2-3; 9 bases map to TRBD1. V was pared by 4 bases and J by 6 bases, with 8 bases of the junction left unmatched. Germline CDR1 reads MGHRA; CDR2 reads YSYEKL. There are 15 residues in the CDR3.

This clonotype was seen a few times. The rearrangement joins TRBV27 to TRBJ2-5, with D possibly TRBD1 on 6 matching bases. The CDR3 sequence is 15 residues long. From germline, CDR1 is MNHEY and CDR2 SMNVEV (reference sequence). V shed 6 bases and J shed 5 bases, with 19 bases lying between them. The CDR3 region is CASSRGPYIGETQYF. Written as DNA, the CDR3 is TGTGCCAGCAGCAGGGGACCCTATATCGGGGAGACCCAGTACTTC.

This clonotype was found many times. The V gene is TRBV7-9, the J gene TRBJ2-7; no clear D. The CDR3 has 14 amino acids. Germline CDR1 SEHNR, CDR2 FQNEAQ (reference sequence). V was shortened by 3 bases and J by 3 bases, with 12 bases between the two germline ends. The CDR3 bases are TGTGCCAGCAGCTTGAGTGCAGAAGGCTACGAGCAGTACTTC. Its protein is CASSLSAEGYEQYF. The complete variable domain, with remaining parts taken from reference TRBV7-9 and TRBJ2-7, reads DTGVSQNPRHKITKRGQNVTFRCDPISEHNRLYWYRQTLGQGPEFLTYFQNEAQLEKSRLLSDRFSAERPKGSFSTLEIQRTEQGDSAMYLCASSLSAEGYEQYFGPGTRLTVT.

The CDR3 coding sequence is TGTGCCAGCAATGACAGGGAGAACACTGAAGCTTTCTTT. It yields the protein CASNDRENTEAFF. The chain joins TRBV6-1 to TRBJ1-1, with 7 bases that match TRBD1. With V trimmed by 7 bases and J by 1 base, 3 bases remained unmatched. The germline V gene encodes CDR1 MNHNS and CDR2 SASEGT. CDR3 length: 13 residues.

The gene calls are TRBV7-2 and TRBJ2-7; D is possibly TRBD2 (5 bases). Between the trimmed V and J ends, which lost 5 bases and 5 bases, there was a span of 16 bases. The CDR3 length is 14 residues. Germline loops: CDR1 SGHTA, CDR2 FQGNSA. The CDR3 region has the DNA TGTGCCAGCAGCCCCGGCCCTGGGCGGGACGAGCAGTACTTC. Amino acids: CASSPGPGRDEQYF.

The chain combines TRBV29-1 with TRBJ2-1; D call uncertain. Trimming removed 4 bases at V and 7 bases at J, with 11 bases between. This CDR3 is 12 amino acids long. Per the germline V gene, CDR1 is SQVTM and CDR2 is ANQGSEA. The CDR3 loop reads CSVAPIQNEQFF. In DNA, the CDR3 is TGCAGCGTTGCGCCAATTCAAAATGAGCAGTTCTTC.

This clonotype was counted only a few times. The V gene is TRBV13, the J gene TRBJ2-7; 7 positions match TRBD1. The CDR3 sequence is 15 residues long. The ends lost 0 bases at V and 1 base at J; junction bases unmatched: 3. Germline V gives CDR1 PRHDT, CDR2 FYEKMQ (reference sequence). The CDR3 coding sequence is TGTGCCAGCAGCTTAGGACAGGGGAAGTCCTACGAGCAGTACTTC. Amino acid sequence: CASSLGQGKSYEQYF. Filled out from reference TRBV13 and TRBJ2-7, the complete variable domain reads AAGVIQSPRHLIKEKRETATLKCYPIPRHDTVYWYQQGPGQDPQFLISFYEKMQSDKGSIPDRFSAQQFSDYHSELNMSSLELGDSALYFCASSLGQGKSYEQYFGPGTRLTVT.

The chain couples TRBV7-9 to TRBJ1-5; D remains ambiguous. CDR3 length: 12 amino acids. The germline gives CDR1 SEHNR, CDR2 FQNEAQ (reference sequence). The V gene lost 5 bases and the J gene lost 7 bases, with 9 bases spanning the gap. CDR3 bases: TGTGCCAGCAGCGCCTCGGGACAGCCCCAGCATTTT. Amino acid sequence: CASSASGQPQHF.

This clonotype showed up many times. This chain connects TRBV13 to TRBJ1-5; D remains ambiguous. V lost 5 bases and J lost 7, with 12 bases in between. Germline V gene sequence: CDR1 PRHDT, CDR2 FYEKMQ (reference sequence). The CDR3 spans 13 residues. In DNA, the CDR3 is TGTGCCAGCAGCCGAAGACCCTGGCAGCCCCAGCATTTT. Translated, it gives CASSRRPWQPQHF.

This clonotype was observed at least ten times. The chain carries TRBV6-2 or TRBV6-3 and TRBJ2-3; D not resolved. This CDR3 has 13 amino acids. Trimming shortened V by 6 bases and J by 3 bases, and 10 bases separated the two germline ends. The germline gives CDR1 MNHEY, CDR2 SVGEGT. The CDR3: CASSYTLTDTQYF. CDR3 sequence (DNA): TGTGCCAGCAGCTACACCCTTACAGATACGCAGTATTTT.

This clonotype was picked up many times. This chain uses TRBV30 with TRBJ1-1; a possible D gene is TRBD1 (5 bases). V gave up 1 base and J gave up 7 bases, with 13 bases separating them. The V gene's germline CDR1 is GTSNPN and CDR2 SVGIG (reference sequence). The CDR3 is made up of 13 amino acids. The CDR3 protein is CAWSGPLDSEAFF. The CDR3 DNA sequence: TGTGCCTGGAGTGGGCCCCTCGACAGTGAAGCTTTCTTT.

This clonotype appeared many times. In DNA form, the CDR3 reads TGTGCCAGCAGCCCCGCGGAAGCGGGACTCCCCACAGATACGCAGTATTTT. Protein product: CASSPAEAGLPTDTQYF. The chain carries TRBV12-3 or TRBV12-4 and TRBJ2-3; 7 bases line up with TRBD2. Trimming at V came to 6 bases and at J to 2 bases, leaving 14 bases not matched to a gene. The CDR3 is 17 amino acids.

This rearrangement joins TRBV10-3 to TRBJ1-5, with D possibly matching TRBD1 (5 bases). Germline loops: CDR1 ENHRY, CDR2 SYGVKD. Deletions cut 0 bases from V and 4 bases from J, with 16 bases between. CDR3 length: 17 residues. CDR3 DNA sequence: TGTGCCATCAGTGAGTCGCAGGCGGCAGGGTCTAATCAGCCCCAGCATTTT. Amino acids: CAISESQAAGSNQPQHF.

For the CDR3, the DNA is TGTGCCAGTAGTATCGCCGACGGACTAGCGGGAGTAACCCAGTACTTC. Translated: CASSIADGLAGVTQYF. The rearrangement uses TRBV19 and TRBJ2-5, with 13 bases matching TRBD2. The ends lost 3 bases at V and 8 bases at J; junction bases unmatched: 9. CDR3 length: 16 residues. CDR1 is LNHDA and CDR2 is SQIVND in the germline V gene (reference sequence).

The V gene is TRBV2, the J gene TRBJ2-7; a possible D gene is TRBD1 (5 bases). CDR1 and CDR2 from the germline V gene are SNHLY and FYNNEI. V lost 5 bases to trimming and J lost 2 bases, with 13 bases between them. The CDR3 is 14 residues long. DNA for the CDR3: TGTGCCAGCAGTAAATCAGGGAATACCTACGAGCAGTACTTC. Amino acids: CASSKSGNTYEQYF.

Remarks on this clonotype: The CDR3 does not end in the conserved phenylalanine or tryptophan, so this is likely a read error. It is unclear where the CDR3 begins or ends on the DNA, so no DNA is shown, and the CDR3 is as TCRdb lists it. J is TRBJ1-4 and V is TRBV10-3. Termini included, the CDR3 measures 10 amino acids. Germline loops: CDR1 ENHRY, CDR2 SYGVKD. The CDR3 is CAVMDGDYFM.

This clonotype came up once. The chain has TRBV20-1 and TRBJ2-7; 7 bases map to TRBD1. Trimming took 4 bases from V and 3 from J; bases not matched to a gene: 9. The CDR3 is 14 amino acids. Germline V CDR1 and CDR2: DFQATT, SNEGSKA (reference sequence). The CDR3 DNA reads TGCAGTGCTACATCCGGGACAGACCTCTACGAGCAGTACTTC. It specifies CSATSGTDLYEQYF.

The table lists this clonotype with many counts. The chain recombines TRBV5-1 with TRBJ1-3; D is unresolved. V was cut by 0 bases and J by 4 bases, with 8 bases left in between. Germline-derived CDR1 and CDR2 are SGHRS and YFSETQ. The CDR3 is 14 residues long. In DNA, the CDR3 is TGCGCCAGCAGCTTGGGGCAGCCAGGAAACACCATATATTTT. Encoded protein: CASSLGQPGNTIYF.

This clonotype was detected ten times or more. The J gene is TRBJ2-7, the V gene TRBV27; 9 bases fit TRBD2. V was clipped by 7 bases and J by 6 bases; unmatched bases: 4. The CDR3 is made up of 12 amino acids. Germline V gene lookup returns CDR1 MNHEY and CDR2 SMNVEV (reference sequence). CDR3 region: CASKISGGEQYF. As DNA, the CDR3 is TGTGCCAGCAAAATTAGCGGGGGCGAGCAGTACTTC.

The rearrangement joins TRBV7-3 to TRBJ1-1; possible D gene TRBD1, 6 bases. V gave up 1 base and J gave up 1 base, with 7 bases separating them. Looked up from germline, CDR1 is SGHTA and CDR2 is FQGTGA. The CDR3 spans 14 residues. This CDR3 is CASSLNRANTEAFF. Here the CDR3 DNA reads TGTGCCAGCAGCTTAAACAGGGCGAACACTGAAGCTTTCTTT.

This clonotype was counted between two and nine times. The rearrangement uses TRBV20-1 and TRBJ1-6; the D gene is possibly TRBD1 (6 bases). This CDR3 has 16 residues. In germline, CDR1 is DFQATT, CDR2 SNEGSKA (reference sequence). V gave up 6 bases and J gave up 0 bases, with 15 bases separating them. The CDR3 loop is CSASDRRSSYNSPLHF. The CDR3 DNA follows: TGCAGTGCCTCGGACAGAAGGAGCTCCTATAATTCACCCCTCCACTTT.